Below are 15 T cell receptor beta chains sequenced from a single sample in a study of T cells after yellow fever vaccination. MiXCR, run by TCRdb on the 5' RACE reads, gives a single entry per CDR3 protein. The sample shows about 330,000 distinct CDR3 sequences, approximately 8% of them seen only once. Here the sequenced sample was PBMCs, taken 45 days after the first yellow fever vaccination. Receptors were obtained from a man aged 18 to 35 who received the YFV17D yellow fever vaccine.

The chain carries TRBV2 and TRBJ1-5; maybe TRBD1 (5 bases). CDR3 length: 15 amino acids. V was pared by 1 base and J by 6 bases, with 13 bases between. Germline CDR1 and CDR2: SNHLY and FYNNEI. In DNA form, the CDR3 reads TGTGCCAGCAGTGAAGTGGAGGGGCCCGGTCAGCCCCAGCATTTT. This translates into CASSEVEGPGQPQHF.

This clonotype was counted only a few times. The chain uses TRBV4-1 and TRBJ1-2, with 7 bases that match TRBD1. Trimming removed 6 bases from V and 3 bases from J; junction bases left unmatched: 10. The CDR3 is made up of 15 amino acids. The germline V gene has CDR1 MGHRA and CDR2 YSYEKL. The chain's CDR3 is CASRSRTGTDYGYTF. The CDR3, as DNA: TGCGCCAGCAGGAGTAGAACCGGGACAGACTATGGCTACACCTTC.

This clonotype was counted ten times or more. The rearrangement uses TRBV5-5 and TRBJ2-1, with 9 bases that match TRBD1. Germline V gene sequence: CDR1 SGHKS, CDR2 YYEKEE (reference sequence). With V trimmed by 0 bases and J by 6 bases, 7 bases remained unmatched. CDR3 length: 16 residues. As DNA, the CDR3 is TGTGCCAGCAGCTTGGAAGGGACAGGGCTCTTCAATGAGCAGTTCTTC. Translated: CASSLEGTGLFNEQFF. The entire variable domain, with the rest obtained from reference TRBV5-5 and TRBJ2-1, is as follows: DAGVTQSPTHLIKTRGQQVTLRCSPISGHKSVSWYQQVLGQGPQFIFQYYEKEERGRGNFPDRFSARQFPNYSSELNVNALLLGDSALYLCASSLEGTGLFNEQFFGPGTRLTVL.

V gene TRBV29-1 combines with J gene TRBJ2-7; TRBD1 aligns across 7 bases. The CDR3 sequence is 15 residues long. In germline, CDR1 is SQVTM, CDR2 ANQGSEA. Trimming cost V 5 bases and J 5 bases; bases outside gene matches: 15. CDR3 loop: CSVRKRDSSINEQYF. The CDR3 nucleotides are TGCAGCGTTCGAAAGAGGGACAGTTCGATCAACGAGCAGTACTTC.

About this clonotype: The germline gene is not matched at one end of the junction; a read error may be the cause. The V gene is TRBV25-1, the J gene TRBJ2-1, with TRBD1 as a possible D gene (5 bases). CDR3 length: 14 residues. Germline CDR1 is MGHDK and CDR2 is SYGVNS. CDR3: CASVRSGFYTEQFF. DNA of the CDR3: TGTGCCAGCGTACGTTCAGGGTTTTACACTGAGCAGTTCTTC. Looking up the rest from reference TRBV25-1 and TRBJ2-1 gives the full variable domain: EADIYQTPRYLVIGTGKKITLECSQTMGHDKMYWYQQDPGMELHLIHYSYGVNSTEKGDLSSESTVSRIRTEHFPLTLESARPSHTSQYLCASVRSGFYTEQFFGPGTRLTVL.

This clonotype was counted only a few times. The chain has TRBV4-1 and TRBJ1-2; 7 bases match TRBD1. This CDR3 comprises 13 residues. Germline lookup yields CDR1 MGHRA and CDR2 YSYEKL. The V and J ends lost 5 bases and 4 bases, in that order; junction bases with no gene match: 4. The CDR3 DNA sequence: TGCGCCAGCAGCGGAGGGGGCTCCTATGGCTACACCTTC. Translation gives CASSGGGSYGYTF.

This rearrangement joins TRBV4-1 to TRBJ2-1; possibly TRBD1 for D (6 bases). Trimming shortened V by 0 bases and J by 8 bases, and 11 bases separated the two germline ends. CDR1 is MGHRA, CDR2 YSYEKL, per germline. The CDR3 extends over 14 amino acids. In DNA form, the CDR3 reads TGCGCCAGCAGCCAAGATCGGGCAGGGGATGAGCAGTTCTTC. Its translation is CASSQDRAGDEQFF.

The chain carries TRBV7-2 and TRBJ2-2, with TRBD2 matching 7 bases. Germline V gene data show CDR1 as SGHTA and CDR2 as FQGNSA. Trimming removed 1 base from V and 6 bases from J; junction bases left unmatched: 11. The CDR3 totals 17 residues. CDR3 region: CASSLVPGSGVAGELFF. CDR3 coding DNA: TGTGCCAGCAGCTTAGTTCCTGGGAGCGGGGTCGCCGGGGAGCTGTTTTTT.

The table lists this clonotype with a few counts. The CDR3 coding sequence is TGTGCCAGCAGCCCCCTATCAGCGGGGGGCCTTATGGCCCAGTACTTC. It encodes CASSPLSAGGLMAQYF. This chain connects TRBV7-2 to TRBJ2-5; 9 nucleotides agree with TRBD2. V was pared by 5 bases and J by 9 bases, with 16 bases of the junction left unmatched. There are 16 residues in the CDR3. CDR1 and CDR2 (germline): SGHTA, FQGNSA.

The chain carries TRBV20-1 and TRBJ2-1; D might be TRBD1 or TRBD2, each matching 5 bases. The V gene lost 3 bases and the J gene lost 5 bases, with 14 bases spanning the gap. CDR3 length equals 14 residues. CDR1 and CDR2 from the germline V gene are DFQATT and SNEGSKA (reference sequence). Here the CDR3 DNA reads TGCAGTGCTAGTCAGCGAGGGGCGAACAATGAGCAGTTCTTC. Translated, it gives CSASQRGANNEQFF.

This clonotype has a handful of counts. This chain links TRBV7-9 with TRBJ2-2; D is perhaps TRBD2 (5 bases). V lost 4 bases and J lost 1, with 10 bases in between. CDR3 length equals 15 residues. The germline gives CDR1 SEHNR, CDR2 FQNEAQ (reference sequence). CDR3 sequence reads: CASSSYGENTGELFF. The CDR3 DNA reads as TGTGCCAGCAGCTCCTACGGGGAGAACACCGGGGAGCTGTTTTTT. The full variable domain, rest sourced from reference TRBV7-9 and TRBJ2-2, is DTGVSQNPRHKITKRGQNVTFRCDPISEHNRLYWYRQTLGQGPEFLTYFQNEAQLEKSRLLSDRFSAERPKGSFSTLEIQRTEQGDSAMYLCASSSYGENTGELFFGEGSRLTVL.

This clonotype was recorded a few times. The CDR3: CASSRLADSYEQYF. The CDR3 bases are TGTGCCAGCAGCCGCCTAGCGGATTCCTACGAGCAGTACTTC. V gene TRBV7-2 combines with J gene TRBJ2-7, with 7 bases matching TRBD2. Germline lookup yields CDR1 SGHTA and CDR2 FQGNSA. The V gene end was trimmed by 5 bases and the J gene end by 1 base; junction bases not matched to a gene: 5. This CDR3 has 14 amino acids.

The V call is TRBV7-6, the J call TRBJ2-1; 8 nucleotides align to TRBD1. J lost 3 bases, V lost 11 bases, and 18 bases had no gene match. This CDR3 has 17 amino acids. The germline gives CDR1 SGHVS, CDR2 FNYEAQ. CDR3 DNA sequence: TGTGCCGTCTGGGGACAGGTCGAGGGGGGCATCTACAATGAGCAGTTCTTC. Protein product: CAVWGQVEGGIYNEQFF.

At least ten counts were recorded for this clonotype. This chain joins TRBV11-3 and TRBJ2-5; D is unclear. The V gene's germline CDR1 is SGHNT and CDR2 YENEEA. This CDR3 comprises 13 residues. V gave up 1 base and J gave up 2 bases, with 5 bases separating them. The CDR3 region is CASSLADQETQYF. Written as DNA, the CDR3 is TGTGCCAGCAGCTTAGCCGATCAAGAGACCCAGTACTTC.

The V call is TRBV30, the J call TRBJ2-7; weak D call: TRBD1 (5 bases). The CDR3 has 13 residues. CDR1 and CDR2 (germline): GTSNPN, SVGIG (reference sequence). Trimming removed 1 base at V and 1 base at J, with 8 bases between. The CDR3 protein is CAWSDRRSYEQYF. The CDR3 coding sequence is TGTGCCTGGAGTGACAGGCGGTCCTACGAGCAGTACTTC.